Included here is one TCR beta chain sequence, with context. Its target antigen remains unknown. Relative to the germline gene, one junction end is altered; a read error may explain this. The TCR beta CDR3 regions were amplified from RNA transcripts. The first round of RT-PCR for the TCR CDR3 was performed with the HTBI primer set and the Qiagen OneStep RT-PCR kit. The libraries were constructed in a second round of multiplex PCR and then size-selected and purified. Paired-end sequencing of the libraries was performed with 100 bp reads on an Illumina HiSeq2000. The study's own analysis went as follows. SOAPnuke was used to process the raw data, with reads discarded if the reads contained adapters or uncalled bases, had a mean Phred below 15, or lacked an exact constant-primer or identifier match. COPE v1.2.5 was used to merge high-quality paired reads, and clonotypes were defined as unique nucleotide sequences. Clonotypes were aligned to IMGT TRBV, TRBD and TRBJ reference segments using MiTCR v1.1. Analysis was restricted to V-J combinations with a frequency above 0.0001, which covered 99.2% of repertoires. A TCS score was defined as the ratio between F50 (clonal expansion) and ExV (chaos), using BLOSUM62-based TCRdist between CDR3 peptides within each V-J. Welch's t-statistics and random forest reduced around 550 V-J features to 10 to 15, which were used in a naive Bayes classifier (R e1071). TCRdb cleaned the public reads at Q25 with fastp, built clones with MiXCR and kept in-frame beta chains. Identical CDR3 protein sequences are pooled into one entry, listed with their most common genes and DNA. It is TCRdb's table, rather than the study itself, that gives the V and J calls and clone size. For this sample there are fewer than 850,000 distinct CDR3 sequences; roughly a sixth appear just once. The ten largest make up around 15% of the sample.

The data stem from a study of T cells in Graves' hyperthyroidism and ophthalmopathy (dated 2019 in TCRdb). Background for the entire study: Peripheral blood samples were taken at initial diagnosis, before any treatment was given. To identify TCR V-J signatures that set the groups apart, the researchers used a discovery cohort of about a hundred patients, made up of around 42 with Graves' ophthalmopathy and 57 with stable Graves' hyperthyroidism. Prospective prediction of ophthalmopathy was tested in an independent validation cohort of approximately 19 hyperthyroidism patients and some 17 patients who later progressed to ophthalmopathy. For training and testing, the 100 or so patients in the discovery cohort were randomly divided in a 7:3 ratio. The study also compared thyroid tissue and blood T-cell repertoires from over 5 Graves' hyperthyroidism patients. Once sampling was done, hyperthyroidism patients were given methimazole at a starting dose of 30 mg daily, whereas ophthalmopathy patients were given high-dose intravenous methylprednisolone. TCR Vbeta CDR3 sequencing of roughly 140 peripheral blood samples (more than 40 ophthalmopathy, roughly 72 hyperthyroidism and roughly 17 progressor patients) is reported in the paper.

Graves' hyperthyroidism was defined as stable when no progression to ophthalmopathy occurred over 18 months of follow-up. Hyperthyroidism patients were aged 18 to 65 years and newly diagnosed, with disease duration of less than 2 months. Exclusion was applied to patients with uncontrolled infections, other autoimmune diseases, pregnancy or lactation. Diagnoses were established on the basis of clinical symptoms, serum thyroxine and TRAb, thyroid ultrasound, and orbital computed tomography. PBMCs were separated from under 11 ml of fresh peripheral blood using Ficoll-Paque density gradient centrifugation. Total RNA was extracted using Trizol reagent, and RNA quality was assessed on an Agilent 2100 Bioanalyzer. What the authors observed across the whole study: In validation, progression to ophthalmopathy was predicted by the model with approximately 67% sensitivity and 72% to 85% specificity, a median of roughly 6.4 months before onset. A model built on a 13 V-J signature distinguished ophthalmopathy from stable hyperthyroidism, reaching 87.88% sensitivity and under 84% specificity in cross-validation and 80%/75% in testing. Most expanded thyroid clonotypes (frequency above 0.001) were also detected in blood, a finding suggesting that blood repertoires may reflect thyroid immune responses. Sample size was not statistically predetermined, and investigators were not blinded to group allocation.

Sample: blood. The receptor comes from a man in his fifties with Graves' hyperthyroidism.

The CDR3 in this case is CASNQILQTQYF. The sequence in DNA is TGTGCCAGCAACCAAATTCTGCAGACCCAGTACTTC. The sequence is built from TRBV3-1 and TRBJ2-5; no confident D gene assignment can be made. For CDR1 and CDR2, the germline V gene (reference sequence) lists LGHDT and YNNKEL. From the cysteine through the phenylalanine, the CDR3 covers 12 amino acids. Of the read, only the CDR3 DNA is kept; its 36 bases are in frame from base 1.